These 16 T cell receptor beta chains came from one sample sequenced in a study of T cells in localized non-small cell lung cancer. Data came from immunoSEQ multiplex PCR; TCRdb stores just in-frame clones and leaves some out. This sample has 30,000 to 45,000 clones, with around 86% found just once. Sequenced material: peripheral blood mononuclear cells, taken before any cancer treatment. All receptors come from a male donor at least 60 years old with stage II lung adenocarcinoma.

V is TRBV5-1 and J is TRBJ2-5; TRBD1 matches at 8 bases. J lost 1 base, V lost 4 bases, and 3 bases had no gene match. The CDR3 extends over 14 amino acids. In germline, CDR1 is SGHRS, CDR2 YFSETQ. The CDR3 sequence is CASSNQGAQETQYF. CDR3 DNA: TGCGCCAGCAGCAATCAGGGGGCCCAAGAGACCCAGTACTTC.

The J gene is TRBJ2-5, the V gene TRBV12-5; D may match TRBD1 or TRBD2 (5 bases each). Germline V lookup: CDR1 LGHNT, CDR2 FRNRAP. V lost 8 bases and J lost 1, with 11 bases in between. This CDR3 spans 13 amino acids. The CDR3 loop is CASQRGTQETQYF. CDR3 DNA sequence: TGTGCTAGTCAACGGGGCACCCAAGAGACCCAGTACTTC.

V gene TRBV7-3 combines with J gene TRBJ2-1, with TRBD2 as a possible D gene (6 bases). Trimming cost V 2 bases and J 7 bases, with 18 bases left between them. The germline V gene encodes CDR1 SGHTA and CDR2 FQGTGA. This CDR3 is 16 amino acids long. CDR3 protein: CASSLHGGMVRNEQFF. The CDR3 DNA follows: TGTGCCAGCAGCTTACATGGCGGGATGGTTAGAAATGAGCAGTTCTTC.

The chain links TRBV4-3 to TRBJ2-3; D possibly uses TRBD1 or TRBD2 (5 bases each). Germline CDR1 reads LGHNA; CDR2 reads YSLEER. The CDR3 is 16 residues long. V dropped 0 bases and J dropped 7 bases, with 17 bases sitting between them. CDR3 DNA: TGCGCCAGCAGCCAAGAGGCCGGGGCCCGGATTAATACGCAGTATTTT. It specifies CASSQEAGARINTQYF.

This clone appeared once. V and J are TRBV6-5 and TRBJ1-3; no reliable D call. The CDR3 loop spans 14 amino acids. The germline gives CDR1 MNHEY, CDR2 SVGAGI. V gave up 0 bases and J gave up 1 base, with 4 bases separating them. DNA for the CDR3: TGTGCCAGCAGTTACTCCTATTCTGGAAACACCATATATTTT. This codes for CASSYSYSGNTIYF.

V usage is TRBV19 and J usage is TRBJ1-1; TRBD1 might be the D (6 bases). Germline V CDR1 and CDR2: LNHDA, SQIVND (reference sequence). This CDR3 is 15 amino acids long. Trimming shortened V by 7 bases and J by 0 bases, and 15 bases separated the two germline ends. The chain's CDR3 is CASNFGGRMNTEAFF. Here the CDR3 DNA reads TGTGCCAGTAACTTTGGGGGGCGAATGAACACTGAAGCTTTCTTT.

This chain uses TRBV7-2 with TRBJ2-1; D is ambiguous. Germline-derived CDR1 and CDR2 are SGHTA and FQGNSA. This CDR3 has 14 residues. Trimming stripped 2 bases from V and 2 bases from J, with 7 bases between. This chain's CDR3 is CASSLNGPYNEQFF. The CDR3 nucleotides are TGTGCCAGCAGCTTAAACGGGCCCTACAATGAGCAGTTCTTC.

This sequence joins TRBV30 and TRBJ2-3, with a possible D match to TRBD2 (5 bases). CDR1 and CDR2 from the germline V gene are GTSNPN and SVGIG (reference sequence). The CDR3 covers 12 residues. V was clipped by 0 bases and J by 6 bases, with 7 bases between them. CDR3 DNA: TGTGCCTGGAGTGTAACGGGGGATACGCAGTATTTT. Translating gives CAWSVTGDTQYF.

The chain is built from TRBV19 and TRBJ1-6; D may be TRBD1 (5 bases). The V end was cut by 5 bases, the J end by 10 bases, with 12 bases between. CDR1 is LNHDA, CDR2 SQIVND, per germline (reference sequence). This CDR3 comprises 13 residues. The CDR3 here is CASSDSPRSPLHF. The CDR3 DNA follows: TGTGCCAGTAGTGACAGTCCTCGGTCACCCCTCCACTTT.

The J gene is TRBJ2-4, the V gene TRBV19; D unclear. Germline CDR1 LNHDA, CDR2 SQIVND (reference sequence). The CDR3 totals 13 residues. Deletions cut 4 bases from V and 0 bases from J, with 4 bases between. The CDR3 DNA follows: TGTGCCAGTAGTACACTAGCCAAAAACATTCAGTACTTC. Translated, it gives CASSTLAKNIQYF.

The chain combines TRBV4-3 with TRBJ2-1, with 7 bases that match TRBD2. The length of the CDR3 is 15 residues. Germline V gene lookup returns CDR1 LGHNA and CDR2 YSLEER. The V segment lost 1 base and the J segment 4 bases; nucleotides outside the gene matches: 4. The CDR3 DNA sequence: TGCGCCAGCAGCCAAGGGGCGGGAGAGTACAATGAGCAGTTCTTC. This gives the protein CASSQGAGEYNEQFF.

This chain links TRBV6-5 with TRBJ2-6; D not certain. The CDR3 is made up of 15 amino acids. The V end lost 5 bases, the J end lost 0 bases, and 8 bases lay between the germline ends. Germline V CDR1 and CDR2: MNHEY, SVGAGI. CDR3 loop: CASSPRPSGANVLTF. The CDR3 region has the DNA TGTGCCAGCAGTCCGCGACCCTCTGGGGCCAACGTCCTGACTTTC.

This sequence joins TRBV27 and TRBJ2-3; D call uncertain. V lost 5 bases to trimming and J lost 2 bases, with 14 bases between them. The germline V gene encodes CDR1 MNHEY and CDR2 SMNVEV (reference sequence). This CDR3 region has 15 residues. The CDR3 coding sequence is TGTGCCAGCAGTCCATCCCCGAGGAACACAGATACGCAGTATTTT. Its translation: CASSPSPRNTDTQYF.

This clone was recorded only once. The rearrangement links TRBV19 to TRBJ1-3; D gene ambiguous. CDR3 size: 13 residues. V shed 8 bases and J shed 0 bases, with 8 bases lying between them. CDR1 LNHDA and CDR2 SQIVND come from the germline V gene (reference sequence). The CDR3 nucleotides read TGTGCCAGTTCGGAGAGCTCTGGAAACACCATATATTTT. Its translation is CASSESSGNTIYF.

The chain recombines TRBV4-1 with TRBJ2-3; TRBD2 matches at 8 bases. The V segment lost 3 bases and the J segment 2 bases; nucleotides outside the gene matches: 10. The germline V gene encodes CDR1 MGHRA and CDR2 YSYEKL. The CDR3 covers 17 residues. DNA for the CDR3: TGCGCCAGCAGCCAGACGGGGGGGAGGTTGACCACAGATACGCAGTATTTT. Translated, it gives CASSQTGGRLTTDTQYF.

J is TRBJ2-3 and V is TRBV20-1; 10 bases match TRBD2. Germline CDR1 reads DFQATT; CDR2 reads SNEGSKA (reference sequence). The CDR3 loop spans 11 amino acids. V trimming: 5 bases; J trimming: 14 bases; junction bases outside the gene matches: 7. CDR3 residues: CSALSGRLRYF. In DNA form, the CDR3 reads TGCAGTGCTCTTAGCGGGAGGCTTCGGTATTTT.